The entry below gives a single T cell receptor beta chain sequence along with its context. Its antigen is currently unknown. With V trimmed by 4 bases and J by 6 bases, 10 bases remained unmatched. Germline CDR1 is SNHLY and CDR2 is FYNNEI. The CDR3 runs to 16 residues. The sample comes from a study of cytomegalovirus exposure and HLA in healthy donors. About the study: Roughly 80 million unique TCRs from HLA-typed donors made up an early data release.

General study results and limits: A later analysis found common viral pathogens apparently linked to several of the most significant clusters. Cytomegalovirus-associated status was assigned to around 160 TCR beta chains. Reportedly, cytomegalovirus status was diagnosed with high sensitivity and specificity.

The primer mix had 60 Vbeta and 13 Jbeta primers. TCRdb's copy holds only in-frame clones and misses some; the assay was immunoSEQ multiplex PCR. The table has under 150,000 clones, roughly 88% seen once. The receptor's source is a boy aged 5-17 years in good health and CMV-seronegative. The sequenced sample consisted of PBMCs. The chain is built from TRBV2 and TRBJ1-5, with 9 bases fitting TRBD1. The CDR3 protein is CASSVKRTGEGQPQHF. The CDR3 region has the DNA TGTGCCAGCAGTGTAAAAAGGACAGGGGAAGGTCAGCCCCAGCATTTT.